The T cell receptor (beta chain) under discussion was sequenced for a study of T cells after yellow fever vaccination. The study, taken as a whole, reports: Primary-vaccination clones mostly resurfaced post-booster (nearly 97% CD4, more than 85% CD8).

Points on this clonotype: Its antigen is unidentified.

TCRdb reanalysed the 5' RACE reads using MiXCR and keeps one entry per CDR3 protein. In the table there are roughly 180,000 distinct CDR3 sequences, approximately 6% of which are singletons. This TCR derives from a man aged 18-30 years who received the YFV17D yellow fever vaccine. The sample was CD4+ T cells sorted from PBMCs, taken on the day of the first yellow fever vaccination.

The CDR3 loop is CATRHPRRTSSYEQYF. The CDR3 DNA sequence: TGTGCCACCAGACACCCCAGGAGGACTTCCTCCTACGAGCAGTACTTC. This rearrangement joins TRBV24-1 to TRBJ2-7, with D perhaps matching TRBD2 (5 bases). V was shortened by 7 bases and J by 0 bases, with 18 bases between the two germline ends. The germline V gene has CDR1 KGHDR and CDR2 SFDVKD. The CDR3 runs to 16 residues.